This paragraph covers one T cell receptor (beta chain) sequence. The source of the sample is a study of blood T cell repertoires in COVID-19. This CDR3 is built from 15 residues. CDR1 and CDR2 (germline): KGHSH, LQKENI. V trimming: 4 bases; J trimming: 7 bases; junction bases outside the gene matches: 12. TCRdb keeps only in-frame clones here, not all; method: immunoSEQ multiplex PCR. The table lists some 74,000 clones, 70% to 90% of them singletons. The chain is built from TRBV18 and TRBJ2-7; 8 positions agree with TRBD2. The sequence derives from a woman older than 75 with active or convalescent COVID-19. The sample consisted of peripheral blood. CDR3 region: CASSREGLVPPEQYF. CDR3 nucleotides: TGTGCCAGCTCACGTGAGGGACTAGTACCCCCTGAGCAGTACTTC.